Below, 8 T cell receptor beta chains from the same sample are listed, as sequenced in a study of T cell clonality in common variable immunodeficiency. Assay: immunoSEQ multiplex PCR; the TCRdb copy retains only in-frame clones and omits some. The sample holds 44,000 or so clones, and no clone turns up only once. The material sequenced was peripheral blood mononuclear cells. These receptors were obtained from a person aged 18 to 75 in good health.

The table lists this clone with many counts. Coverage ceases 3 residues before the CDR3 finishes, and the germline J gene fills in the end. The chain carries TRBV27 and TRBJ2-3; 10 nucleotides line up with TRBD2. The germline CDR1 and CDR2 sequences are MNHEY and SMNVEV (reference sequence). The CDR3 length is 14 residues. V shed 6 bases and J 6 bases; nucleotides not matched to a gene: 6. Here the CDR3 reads CASSLAGVGDTQYF. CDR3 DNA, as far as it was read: TGTGCCAGCAGCCTAGCGGGAGTTGGTGATACG.

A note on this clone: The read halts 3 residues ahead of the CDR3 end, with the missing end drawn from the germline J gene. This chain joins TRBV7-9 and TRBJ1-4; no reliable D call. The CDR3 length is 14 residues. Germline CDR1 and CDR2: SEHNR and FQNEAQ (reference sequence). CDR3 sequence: CSSRFGQTNEKLFF. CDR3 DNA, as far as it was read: TGTTCAAGCAGATTTGGGCAGACGAATGAAAAA.

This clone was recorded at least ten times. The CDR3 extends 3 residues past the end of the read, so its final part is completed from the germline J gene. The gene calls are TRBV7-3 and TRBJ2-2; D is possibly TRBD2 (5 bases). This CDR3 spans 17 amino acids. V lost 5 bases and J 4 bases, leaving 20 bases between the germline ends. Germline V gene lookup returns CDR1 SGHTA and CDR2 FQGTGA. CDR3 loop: CASSPGSALLGTGELFF. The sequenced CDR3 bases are TGTGCCAGCAGCCCGGGGTCGGCCCTTTTGGGCACCGGGGAG.

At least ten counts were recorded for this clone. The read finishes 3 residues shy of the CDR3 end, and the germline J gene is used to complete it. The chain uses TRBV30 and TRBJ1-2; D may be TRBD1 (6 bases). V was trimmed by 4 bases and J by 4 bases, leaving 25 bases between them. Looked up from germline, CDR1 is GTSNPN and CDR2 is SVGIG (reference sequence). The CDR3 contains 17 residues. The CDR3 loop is CAWINPSDSLRSYGYTF. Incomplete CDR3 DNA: TGTGCCTGGATAAACCCCTCGGACAGCCTCAGATCCTATGGC.

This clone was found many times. The CDR3 loop reads CSVLRAGGSDTQYF. Incomplete CDR3 DNA: TGCAGCGTTCTCCGGGCAGGGGGATCAGATACG. The chain is built from TRBV29-1 and TRBJ2-3; TRBD1 matches 7 bases. The read falls 3 residues short of the CDR3 end, and the missing part is taken from the germline J gene. CDR3 length: 14 residues. From germline, CDR1 is SQVTM and CDR2 ANQGSEA. Losses at the gene ends were 5 bases for V and 4 bases for J; bases not matched to a gene: 9.

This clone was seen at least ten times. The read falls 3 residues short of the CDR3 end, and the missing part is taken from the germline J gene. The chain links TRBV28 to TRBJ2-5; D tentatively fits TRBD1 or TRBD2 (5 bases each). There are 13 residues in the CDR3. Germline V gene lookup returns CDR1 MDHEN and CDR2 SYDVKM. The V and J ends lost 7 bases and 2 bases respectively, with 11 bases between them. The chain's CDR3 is CASTRGVQETQYF. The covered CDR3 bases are TGTGCCAGCACCCGAGGGGTACAAGAGACC.

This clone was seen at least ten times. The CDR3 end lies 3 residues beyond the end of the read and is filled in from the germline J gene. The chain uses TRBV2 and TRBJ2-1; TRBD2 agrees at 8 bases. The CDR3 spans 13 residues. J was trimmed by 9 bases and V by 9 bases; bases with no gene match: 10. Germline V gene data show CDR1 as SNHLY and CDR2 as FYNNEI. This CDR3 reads CARRPSGGREQFF. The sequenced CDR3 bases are TGTGCCAGACGACCCTCGGGGGGGCGTGAG.

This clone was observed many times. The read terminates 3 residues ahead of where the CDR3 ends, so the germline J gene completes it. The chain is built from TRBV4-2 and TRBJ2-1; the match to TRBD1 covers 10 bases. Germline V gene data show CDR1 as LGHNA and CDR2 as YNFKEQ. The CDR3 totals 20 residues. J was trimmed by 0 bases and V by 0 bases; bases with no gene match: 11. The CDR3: CASSQDLLTGGGGSYNEQFF. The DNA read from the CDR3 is TGTGCCAGCAGCCAAGATCTCTTGACAGGGGGCGGGGGCTCCTACAATGAG.